The rows below give T cell receptor beta chains drawn from one sample of a study of tumor-infiltrating lymphocytes in primary liver carcinoma. One entry per CDR3 protein, called by TCRdb with MiXCR from the multiplex PCR reads. The sample includes tens of thousands of distinct CDR3 sequences, over 70% seen only once; the top ten take almost 40%. The sequencing sample was made of liver tumor tissue from sampling region 4. The receptor source for this set is a woman aged 25 to 39 with primary liver carcinoma and hepatitis B virus infection. Each CDR3 is given without its conserved first and last residue. The order of the fields is V gene, J gene, CDR3 protein.

v_call: TRBV4-3; j_call: TRBJ2-1; cdr3_aa: ASSQGWDYAYSEQF
v_call: TRBV4-3; j_call: -; cdr3_aa: ANSQSVWLGDPDDMQH
v_call: TRBV6-2/TRBV6-3; j_call: TRBJ2-7; cdr3_aa: ASREWTGPAYEQC
v_call: TRBV11-2; j_call: TRBJ2-2; cdr3_aa: ASSSLGAPDTGDLF
v_call: TRBV29-1; j_call: TRBJ2-1; cdr3_aa: SVDHGTSRPHDEQF
v_call: TRBV6-1; j_call: TRBJ1-2; cdr3_aa: ASSERFLVLRSNCGYA
v_call: TRBV6-5; j_call: TRBJ1-2; cdr3_aa: ASYNGQGSDYT
v_call: TRBV11-2; j_call: TRBJ2-1; cdr3_aa: ASSYMGQCENEQF
v_call: TRBV11-3; j_call: TRBJ2-7; cdr3_aa: ASSRGIGTVVYEQY
v_call: TRBV28; j_call: TRBJ1-3; cdr3_aa: ASSSKSPNTGNTIY
v_call: TRBV30; j_call: TRBJ1-2; cdr3_aa: AWSPDPGMPWT
v_call: TRBV2; j_call: TRBJ2-3; cdr3_aa: ASIPIGQTRNQRTVTQY
v_call: TRBV11-1; j_call: TRBJ1-1; cdr3_aa: ASSFGHGYTEAS
v_call: TRBV4-3; j_call: TRBJ2-1; cdr3_aa: ASSQDVGSSYYEQF
v_call: TRBV6-5; j_call: TRBJ2-6; cdr3_aa: TSGRNSGANVLT
v_call: TRBV5-5; j_call: TRBJ2-3; cdr3_aa: ASSSGLTDTQY